Below, 2 T cell receptor beta chains from the same sample are listed, as sequenced in a study of blood T cell repertoires in COVID-19. Assay used: immunoSEQ multiplex PCR; TCRdb lists only in-frame clones, some missing. The sample records more than 200,000 clones, around 90% being singletons. The sequenced sample consisted of PBMCs or T cells enriched from blood (not recorded which). The source of these receptors is a man aged 25 to 45 in a cohort exposed to, infected with or recovered from COVID-19 (not recorded which).

The chain has TRBV19 and TRBJ2-7; 13 positions match TRBD2. CDR1 is LNHDA, CDR2 SQIVND, per germline (reference sequence). There are 15 residues in the CDR3. V shed 3 bases and J 4 bases; nucleotides not matched to a gene: 3. The CDR3: CASSIRTSGSYEQYF. The CDR3 DNA sequence: TGTGCCAGTAGTATCCGGACTAGCGGGAGTTACGAGCAGTACTTC. Based on the CDR3 plus reference TRBV19 and TRBJ2-7, the full variable domain is DGGITQSPKYLFRKEGQNVTLSCEQNLNHDAMYWYRQDPGQGLRLIYYSQIVNDFQKGDIAEGYSVSREKKESFPLTVTSAQKNPTAFYLCASSIRTSGSYEQYFGPGTRLTVT.

The chain recombines TRBV7-3 with TRBJ2-2; TRBD2 matches 8 bases. The V gene end was trimmed by 1 base and the J gene end by 4 bases; junction bases not matched to a gene: 5. The CDR3 length is 16 residues. Looked up from germline, CDR1 is SGHTA and CDR2 is FQGTGA. CDR3 coding DNA: TGTGCCAGCAGCTTAATAGGCGGGAGGAGCACCGGGGAGCTGTTTTTT. Its translation is CASSLIGGRSTGELFF.